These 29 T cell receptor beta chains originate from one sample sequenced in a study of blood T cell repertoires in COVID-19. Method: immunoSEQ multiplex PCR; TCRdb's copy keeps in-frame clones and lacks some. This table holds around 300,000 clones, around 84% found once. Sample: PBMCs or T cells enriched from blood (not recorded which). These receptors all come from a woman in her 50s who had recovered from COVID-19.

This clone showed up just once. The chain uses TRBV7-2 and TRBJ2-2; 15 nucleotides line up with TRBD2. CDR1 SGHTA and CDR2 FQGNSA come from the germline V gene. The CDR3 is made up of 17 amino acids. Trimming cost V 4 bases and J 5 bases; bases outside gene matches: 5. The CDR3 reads CASSWGLAGGRTGELFF. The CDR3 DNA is TGTGCCAGCAGCTGGGGACTAGCGGGGGGACGGACCGGGGAGCTGTTTTTT.

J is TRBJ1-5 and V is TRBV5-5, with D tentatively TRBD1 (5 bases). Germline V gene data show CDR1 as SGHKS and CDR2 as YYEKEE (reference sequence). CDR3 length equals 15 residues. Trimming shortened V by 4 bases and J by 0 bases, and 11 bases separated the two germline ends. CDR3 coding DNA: TGTGCCAGCAGCCCGACAGTCTATAGCAATCAGCCCCAGCATTTT. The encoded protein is CASSPTVYSNQPQHF. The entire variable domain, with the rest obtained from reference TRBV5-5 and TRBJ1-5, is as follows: DAGVTQSPTHLIKTRGQQVTLRCSPISGHKSVSWYQQVLGQGPQFIFQYYEKEERGRGNFPDRFSARQFPNYSSELNVNALLLGDSALYLCASSPTVYSNQPQHFGDGTRLSIL.

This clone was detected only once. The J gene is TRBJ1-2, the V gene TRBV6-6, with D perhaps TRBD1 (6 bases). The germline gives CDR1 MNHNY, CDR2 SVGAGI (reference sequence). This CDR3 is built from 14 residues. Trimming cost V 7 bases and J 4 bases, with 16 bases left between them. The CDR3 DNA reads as TGTGCCAGCACATTACAGCGGGACACCTATGGCTACACCTTC. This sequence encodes CASTLQRDTYGYTF.

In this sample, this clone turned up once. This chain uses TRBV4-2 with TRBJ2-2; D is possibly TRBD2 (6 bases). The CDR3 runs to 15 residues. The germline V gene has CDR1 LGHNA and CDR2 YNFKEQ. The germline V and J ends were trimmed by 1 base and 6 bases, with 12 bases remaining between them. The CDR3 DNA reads TGTGCCAGCAGCCAAGTCTGGGGGGAGGCCGGGGAGCTGTTTTTT. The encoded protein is CASSQVWGEAGELFF.

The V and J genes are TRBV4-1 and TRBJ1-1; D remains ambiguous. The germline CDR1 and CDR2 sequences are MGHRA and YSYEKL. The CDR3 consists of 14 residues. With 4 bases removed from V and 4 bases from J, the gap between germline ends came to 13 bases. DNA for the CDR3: TGCGCCAGCAGCCCCCTCGGCGGGAGCACTGAAGCTTTCTTT. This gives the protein CASSPLGGSTEAFF.

CDR3 sequence (DNA): TGTGCCTGGAGTGTAAACAGCGCAAGGAGGGGCTACACCTTC. As protein: CAWSVNSARRGYTF. The chain joins TRBV30 to TRBJ1-2; unclear D gene. CDR3 length equals 14 residues. Germline-derived CDR1 and CDR2 are GTSNPN and SVGIG (reference sequence). The V end was cut by 0 bases, the J end by 8 bases, with 16 bases between.

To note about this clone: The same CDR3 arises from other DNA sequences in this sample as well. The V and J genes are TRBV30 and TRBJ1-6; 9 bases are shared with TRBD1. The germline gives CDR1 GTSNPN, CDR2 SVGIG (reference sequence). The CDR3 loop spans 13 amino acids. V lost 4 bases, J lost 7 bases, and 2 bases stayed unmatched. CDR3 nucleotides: TGTGCCTGGACGGGACAGGGCAATTCACCCCTCCACTTT. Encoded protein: CAWTGQGNSPLHF.

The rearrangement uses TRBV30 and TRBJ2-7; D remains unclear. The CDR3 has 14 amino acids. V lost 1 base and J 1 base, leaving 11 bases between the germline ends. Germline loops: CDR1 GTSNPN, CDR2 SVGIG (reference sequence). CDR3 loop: CAWSERRSSYEQYF. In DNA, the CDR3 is TGTGCCTGGAGTGAAAGAAGGAGTTCCTACGAGCAGTACTTC.

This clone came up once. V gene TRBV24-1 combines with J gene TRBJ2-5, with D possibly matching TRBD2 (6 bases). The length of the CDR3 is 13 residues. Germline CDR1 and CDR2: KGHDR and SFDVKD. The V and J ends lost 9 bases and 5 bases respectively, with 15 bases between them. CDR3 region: CATARQAGETQYF. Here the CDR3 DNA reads TGTGCCACCGCCCGGCAAGCGGGTGAGACCCAGTACTTC.

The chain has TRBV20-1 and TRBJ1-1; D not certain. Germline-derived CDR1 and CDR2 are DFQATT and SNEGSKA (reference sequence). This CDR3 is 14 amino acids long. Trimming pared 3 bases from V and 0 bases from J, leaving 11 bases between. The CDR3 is CSASESVMNTEAFF. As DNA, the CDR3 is TGCAGTGCTAGTGAGTCCGTTATGAACACTGAAGCTTTCTTT.

The chain's CDR3 is CASSPQTRLNEQFF. For the CDR3, the DNA is TGTGCCAGCTCTCCCCAGACTAGGCTCAATGAGCAGTTCTTC. The V call is TRBV18, the J call TRBJ2-1; TRBD2 might be the D (6 bases). Germline V gene data show CDR1 as KGHSH and CDR2 as LQKENI. The CDR3 length is 14 residues. V lost 6 bases and J lost 6, with 15 bases in between.

The CDR3 DNA follows: TGTGCCTGGAGTGTAGCCAGAGTTAGGGGACTAGACTACAATGAGCAGTTCTTC. This codes for CAWSVARVRGLDYNEQFF. The genes are TRBV30 and TRBJ2-1, with TRBD2 matching 8 bases. CDR1 is GTSNPN, CDR2 SVGIG, per germline (reference sequence). V shed 0 bases, J shed 3 bases, and the junction held 13 bases outside the gene matches. The CDR3 covers 18 residues. Variable domain in full (rest from reference TRBV30 and TRBJ2-1): SQTIHQWPATLVQPVGSPLSLECTVEGTSNPNLYWYRQAAGRGLQLLFYSVGIGQISSEVPQNLSASRPQDRQFILSSKKLLLSDSGFYLCAWSVARVRGLDYNEQFFGPGTRLTVL.

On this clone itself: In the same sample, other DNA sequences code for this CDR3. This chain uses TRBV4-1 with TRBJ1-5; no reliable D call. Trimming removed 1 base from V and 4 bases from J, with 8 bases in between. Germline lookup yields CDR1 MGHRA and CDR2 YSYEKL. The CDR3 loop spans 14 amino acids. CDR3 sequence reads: CASSQATENQPQHF. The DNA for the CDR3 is TGCGCCAGCAGCCAAGCGACGGAGAATCAGCCCCAGCATTTT.

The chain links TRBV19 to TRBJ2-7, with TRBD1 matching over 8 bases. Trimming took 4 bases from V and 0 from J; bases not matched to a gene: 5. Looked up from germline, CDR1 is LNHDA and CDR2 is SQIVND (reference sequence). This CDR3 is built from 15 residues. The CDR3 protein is CASSKGQATSYEQYF. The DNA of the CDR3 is TGTGCCAGTAGTAAGGGACAGGCAACCTCCTACGAGCAGTACTTC.

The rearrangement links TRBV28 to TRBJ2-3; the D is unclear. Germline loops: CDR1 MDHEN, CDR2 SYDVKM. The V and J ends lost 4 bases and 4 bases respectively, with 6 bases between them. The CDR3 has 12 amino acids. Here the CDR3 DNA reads TGTGCCAGCAGTTATTATCCAGATACGCAGTATTTT. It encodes CASSYYPDTQYF.

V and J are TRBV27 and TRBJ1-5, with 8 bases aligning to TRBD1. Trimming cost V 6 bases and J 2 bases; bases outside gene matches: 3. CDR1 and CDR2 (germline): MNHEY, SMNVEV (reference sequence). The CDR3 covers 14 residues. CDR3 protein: CASRPTGGNQPQHF. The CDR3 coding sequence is TGTGCCAGCAGGCCGACAGGGGGCAATCAGCCCCAGCATTTT.

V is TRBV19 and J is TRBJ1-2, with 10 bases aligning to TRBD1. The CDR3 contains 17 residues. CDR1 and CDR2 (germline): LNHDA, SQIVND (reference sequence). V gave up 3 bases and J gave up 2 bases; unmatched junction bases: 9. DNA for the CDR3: TGTGCCAGTAGTATCTCGGGACAGGGGCAGAGGAACTATGGCTACACCTTC. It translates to CASSISGQGQRNYGYTF.

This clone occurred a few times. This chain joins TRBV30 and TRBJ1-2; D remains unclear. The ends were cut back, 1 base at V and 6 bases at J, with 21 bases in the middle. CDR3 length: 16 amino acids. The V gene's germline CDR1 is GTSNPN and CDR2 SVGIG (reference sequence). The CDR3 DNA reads TGTGCCTGGAGTGAAGATAATTCCGGGATTCCTCATGGCTACACCTTC. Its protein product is CAWSEDNSGIPHGYTF.

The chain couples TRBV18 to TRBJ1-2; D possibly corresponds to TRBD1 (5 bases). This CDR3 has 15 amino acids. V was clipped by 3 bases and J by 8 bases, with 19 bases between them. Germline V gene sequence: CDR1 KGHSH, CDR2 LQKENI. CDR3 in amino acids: CASSPTQGREKGYTF. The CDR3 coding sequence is TGTGCCAGCTCACCGACCCAGGGCAGGGAAAAGGGCTACACCTTC.

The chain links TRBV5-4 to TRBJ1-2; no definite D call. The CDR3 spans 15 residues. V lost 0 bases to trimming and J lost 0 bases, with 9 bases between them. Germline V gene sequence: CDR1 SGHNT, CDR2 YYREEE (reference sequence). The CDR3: CASSLDPGSNYGYTF. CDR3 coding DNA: TGTGCCAGCAGCTTGGATCCCGGGTCTAACTATGGCTACACCTTC.

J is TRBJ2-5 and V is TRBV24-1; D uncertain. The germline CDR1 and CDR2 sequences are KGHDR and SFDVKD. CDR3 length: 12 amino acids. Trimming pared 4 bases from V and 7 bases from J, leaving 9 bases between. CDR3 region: CATSELTGTQYF. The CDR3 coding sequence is TGTGCCACCAGTGAGTTAACTGGGACCCAGTACTTC.

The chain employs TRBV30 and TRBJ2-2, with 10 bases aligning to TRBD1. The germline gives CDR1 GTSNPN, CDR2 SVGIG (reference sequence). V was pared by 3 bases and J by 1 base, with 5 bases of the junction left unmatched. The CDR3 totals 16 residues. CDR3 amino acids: CAWRGQGRGNTGELFF. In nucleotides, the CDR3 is TGTGCCTGGAGGGGACAGGGGAGGGGGAACACCGGGGAGCTGTTTTTT.

Here the CDR3 DNA reads TGTGCCAGCAGCCAAAGGACAGGGGGGAATGAAAAACTGTTTTTT. Encoded protein: CASSQRTGGNEKLFF. The V gene is TRBV14, the J gene TRBJ1-4; 10 bases align to TRBD1. Germline lookup yields CDR1 SGHDN and CDR2 FVKESK. The CDR3 runs 15 residues. Germline trimming cut 2 bases from V and 5 bases from J; bases unmatched to any gene: 2.

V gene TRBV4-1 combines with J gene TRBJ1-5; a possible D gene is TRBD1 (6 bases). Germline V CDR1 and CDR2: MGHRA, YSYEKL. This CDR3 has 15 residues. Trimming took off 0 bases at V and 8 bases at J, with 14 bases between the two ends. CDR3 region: CASSQESTGIEPQHF. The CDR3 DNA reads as TGCGCCAGCAGCCAAGAATCGACAGGAATAGAGCCCCAGCATTTT.

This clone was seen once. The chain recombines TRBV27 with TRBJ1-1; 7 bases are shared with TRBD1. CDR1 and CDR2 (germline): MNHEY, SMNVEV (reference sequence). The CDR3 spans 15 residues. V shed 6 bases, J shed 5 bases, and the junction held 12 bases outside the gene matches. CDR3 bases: TGTGCCAGCAGCCACAGGGGTTTGAGGGGAACTGAAGCTTTCTTT. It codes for CASSHRGLRGTEAFF.

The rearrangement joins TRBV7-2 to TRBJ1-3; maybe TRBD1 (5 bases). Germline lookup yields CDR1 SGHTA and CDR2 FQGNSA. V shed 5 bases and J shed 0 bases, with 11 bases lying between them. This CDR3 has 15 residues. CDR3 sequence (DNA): TGTGCCAGCAGCCCGGGACTGGCCTCTGGAAACACCATATATTTT. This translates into CASSPGLASGNTIYF.

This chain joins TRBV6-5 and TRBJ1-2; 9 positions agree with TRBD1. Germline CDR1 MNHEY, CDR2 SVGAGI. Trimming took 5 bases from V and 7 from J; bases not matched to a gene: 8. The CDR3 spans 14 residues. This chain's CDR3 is CASSNRDRAAGYTF. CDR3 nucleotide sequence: TGTGCCAGCAGTAACCGGGACAGGGCGGCTGGCTACACCTTC.

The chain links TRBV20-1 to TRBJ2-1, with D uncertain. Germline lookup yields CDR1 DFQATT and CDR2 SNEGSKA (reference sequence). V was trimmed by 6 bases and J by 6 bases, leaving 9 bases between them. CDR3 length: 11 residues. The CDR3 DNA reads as TGCAGTGCCAGTAACACCAATGAGCAGTTCTTC. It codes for CSASNTNEQFF.

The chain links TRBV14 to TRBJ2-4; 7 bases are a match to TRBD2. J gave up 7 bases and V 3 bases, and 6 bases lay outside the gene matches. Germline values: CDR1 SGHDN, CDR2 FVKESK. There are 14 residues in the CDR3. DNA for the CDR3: TGTGCCAGCAGCCAGGGAGCGGGAATGAACATTCAGTACTTC. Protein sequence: CASSQGAGMNIQYF.